The sequence of this TCR beta chain was determined in a study of T cells in Graves' hyperthyroidism and ophthalmopathy. Background on the study: The initial diagnosis was the point when peripheral blood was collected, ahead of any treatment.

CDR1 PRHDT and CDR2 FYEKMQ come from the germline V gene (reference sequence). V dropped 5 bases and J dropped 0 bases, with 22 bases sitting between them. The CDR3 is 19 amino acids. Ophthalmopathy cases scored 3 or more on the Clinical Activity Score and 4 or more on NOSPECS grade, with duration below 3 months. Study-wide results and caveats: Researchers found most expanded thyroid clonotypes above 0.001 in blood as well.

Concerning this clonotype itself: Its matching antigen is unknown.

What was amplified from RNA transcripts were TCR beta CDR3 regions. TCR CDR3 underwent first-round RT-PCR with the HTBI primer set. TCRdb fed the multiplex PCR reads into MiXCR, producing one record per CDR3 protein. The data show about 260,000 distinct CDR3 sequences, about 20% seen once. This sequence joins TRBV13 and TRBJ2-2; no clear D gene. This sequence originates from a man aged 25-40 years with Graves' ophthalmopathy. The sample consisted of blood. CDR3 DNA: TGTGCCAGCAGCCCGAGGATAGGGCGGTACTTCGCGAACACCGGGGAGCTGTTTTTT. This gives the protein CASSPRIGRYFANTGELFF.